This T cell receptor (beta chain) emerged from a study of PD-L1 blockade in urothelial cancer. V trimming: 5 bases; J trimming: 4 bases; junction bases outside the gene matches: 3. From germline, CDR1 is SGHAT and CDR2 FQNNGV. The CDR3 totals 14 residues. Synthetic templates analogous to TCR were spiked into all PCRs individually. TCRdb keeps only in-frame clones here, not all; method: immunoSEQ multiplex PCR. The sample holds under 120,000 clones, 70% to 90% seen once. This sequence was found in a man in his fifties or sixties with urothelial cancer. V gene TRBV11-2 combines with J gene TRBJ2-4; 9 bases are a match to TRBD1. The source material was PBMCs, sampled around atezolizumab (anti-PD-L1) treatment. In DNA form, the CDR3 reads TGTGCCAGCAGCATGGGACAGGGAAAAAACATTCAGTACTTC. Residues: CASSMGQGKNIQYF.